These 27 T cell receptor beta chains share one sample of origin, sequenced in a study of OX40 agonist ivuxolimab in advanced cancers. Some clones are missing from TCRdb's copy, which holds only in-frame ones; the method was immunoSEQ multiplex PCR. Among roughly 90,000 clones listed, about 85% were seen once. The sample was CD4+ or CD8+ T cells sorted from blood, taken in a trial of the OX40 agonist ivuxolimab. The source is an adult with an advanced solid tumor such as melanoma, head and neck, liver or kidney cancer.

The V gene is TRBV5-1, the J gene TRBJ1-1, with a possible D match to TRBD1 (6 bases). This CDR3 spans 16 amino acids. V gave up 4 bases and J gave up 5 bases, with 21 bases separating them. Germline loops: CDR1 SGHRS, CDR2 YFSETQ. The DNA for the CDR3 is TGCGCCAGCAGCGCAAGGGGGGGCGGGGCCGCGACTGAAGCTTTCTTT. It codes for CASSARGGGAATEAFF.

CDR3 sequence: CASSQGLPTYNEQFF. The CDR3 bases are TGTGCCAGCAGCCAGGGACTTCCAACCTACAATGAGCAGTTCTTC. This chain joins TRBV4-2 and TRBJ2-1, with D possibly TRBD2 on 6 matching bases. Germline V gene lookup returns CDR1 LGHNA and CDR2 YNFKEQ. The CDR3 contains 15 residues. V lost 3 bases and J 2 bases, leaving 11 bases between the germline ends.

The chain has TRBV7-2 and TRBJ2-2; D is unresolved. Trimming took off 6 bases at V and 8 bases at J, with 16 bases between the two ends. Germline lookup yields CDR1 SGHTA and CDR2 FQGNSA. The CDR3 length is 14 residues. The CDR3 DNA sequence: TGTGCCAGCAGGCCTCAGGATAGGCAGGGGGAGCTGTTTTTT. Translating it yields CASRPQDRQGELFF.

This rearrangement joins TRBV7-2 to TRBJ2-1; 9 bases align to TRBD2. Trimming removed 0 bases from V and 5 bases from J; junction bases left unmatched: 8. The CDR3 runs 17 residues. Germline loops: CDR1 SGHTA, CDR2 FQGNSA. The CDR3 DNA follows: TGTGCCAGCAGCTTAGCTCTAGCGGGGTACCTTCACAATGAGCAGTTCTTC. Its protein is CASSLALAGYLHNEQFF.

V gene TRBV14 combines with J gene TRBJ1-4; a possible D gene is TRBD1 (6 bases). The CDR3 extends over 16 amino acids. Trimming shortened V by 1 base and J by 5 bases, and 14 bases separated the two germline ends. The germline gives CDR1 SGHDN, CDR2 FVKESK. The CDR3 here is CASSQGSWGANEKLFF. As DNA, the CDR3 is TGTGCCAGCAGCCAAGGGTCATGGGGGGCGAATGAAAAACTGTTTTTT.

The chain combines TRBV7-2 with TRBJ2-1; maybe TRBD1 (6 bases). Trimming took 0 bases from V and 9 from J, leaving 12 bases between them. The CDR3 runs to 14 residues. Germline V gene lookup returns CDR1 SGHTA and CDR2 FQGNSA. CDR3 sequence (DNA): TGTGCCAGCAGCTTAGCCGCTCAGGGGCGTGAGCAGTTCTTC. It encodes CASSLAAQGREQFF.

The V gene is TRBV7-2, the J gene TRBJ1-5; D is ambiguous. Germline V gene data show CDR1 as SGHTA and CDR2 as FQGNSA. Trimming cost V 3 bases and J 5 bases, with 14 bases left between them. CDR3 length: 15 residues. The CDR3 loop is CASSLGPVVYQPQHF. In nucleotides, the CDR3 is TGTGCCAGCAGCTTGGGCCCGGTGGTCTATCAGCCCCAGCATTTT.

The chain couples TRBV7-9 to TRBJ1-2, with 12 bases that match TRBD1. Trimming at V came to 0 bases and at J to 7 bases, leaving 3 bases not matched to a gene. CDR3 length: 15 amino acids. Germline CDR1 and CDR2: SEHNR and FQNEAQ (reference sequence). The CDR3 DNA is TGTGCCAGCAGCTTAGCCGGGACAGGGGGCTCTGGCTACACCTTC. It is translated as CASSLAGTGGSGYTF.

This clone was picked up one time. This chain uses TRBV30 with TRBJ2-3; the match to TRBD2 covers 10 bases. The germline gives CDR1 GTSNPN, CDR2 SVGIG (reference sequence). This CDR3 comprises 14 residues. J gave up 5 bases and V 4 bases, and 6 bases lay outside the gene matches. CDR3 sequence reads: CAWNRAGGRDTQYF. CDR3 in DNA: TGTGCCTGGAATCGAGCGGGAGGGAGAGATACGCAGTATTTT.

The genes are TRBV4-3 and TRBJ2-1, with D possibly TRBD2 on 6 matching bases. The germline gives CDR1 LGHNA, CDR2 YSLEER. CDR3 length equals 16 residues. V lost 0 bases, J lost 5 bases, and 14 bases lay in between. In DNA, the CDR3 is TGCGCCAGCAGCCAAGAGGGCAGCGGGCGGCACAATGAGCAGTTCTTC. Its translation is CASSQEGSGRHNEQFF.

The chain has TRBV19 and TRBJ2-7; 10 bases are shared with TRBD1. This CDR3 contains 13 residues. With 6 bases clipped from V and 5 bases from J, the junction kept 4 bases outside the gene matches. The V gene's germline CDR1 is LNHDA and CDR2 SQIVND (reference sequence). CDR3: CASRGQGFNEQYF. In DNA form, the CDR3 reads TGTGCCAGTAGGGGACAGGGGTTCAACGAGCAGTACTTC. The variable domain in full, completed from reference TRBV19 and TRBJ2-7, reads DGGITQSPKYLFRKEGQNVTLSCEQNLNHDAMYWYRQDPGQGLRLIYYSQIVNDFQKGDIAEGYSVSREKKESFPLTVTSAQKNPTAFYLCASRGQGFNEQYFGPGTRLTVT.

The CDR3 protein is CASSSGSGVYEQYF. The CDR3 nucleotides are TGTGCCAGCAGCTCAGGTAGTGGGGTTTACGAGCAGTACTTC. The V and J genes are TRBV11-2 and TRBJ2-7; D remains ambiguous. Trimming stripped 4 bases from V and 4 bases from J, with 14 bases between. Germline V CDR1 and CDR2: SGHAT, FQNNGV. The CDR3 has 14 residues. Drawing the rest from reference TRBV11-2 and TRBJ2-7, the complete variable domain is EAGVAQSPRYKIIEKRQSVAFWCNPISGHATLYWYQQILGQGPKLLIQFQNNGVVDDSQLPKDRFSAERLKGVDSTLKIQPAKLEDSAVYLCASSSGSGVYEQYFGPGTRLTVT.

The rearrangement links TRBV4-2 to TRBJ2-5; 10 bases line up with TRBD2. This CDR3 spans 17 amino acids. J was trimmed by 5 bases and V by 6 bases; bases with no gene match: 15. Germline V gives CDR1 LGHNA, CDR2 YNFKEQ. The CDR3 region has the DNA TGTGCCAGCAGTCCAGGGGGGGCTAGCGGGAGTTTGGAGACCCAGTACTTC. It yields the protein CASSPGGASGSLETQYF.

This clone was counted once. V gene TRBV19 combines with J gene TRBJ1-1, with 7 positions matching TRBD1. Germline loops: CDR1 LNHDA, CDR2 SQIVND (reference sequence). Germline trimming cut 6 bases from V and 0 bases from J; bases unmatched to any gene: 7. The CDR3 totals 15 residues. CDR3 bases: TGTGCCAGTAGCCATTTGGACAGGTTGAACACTGAAGCTTTCTTT. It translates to CASSHLDRLNTEAFF.

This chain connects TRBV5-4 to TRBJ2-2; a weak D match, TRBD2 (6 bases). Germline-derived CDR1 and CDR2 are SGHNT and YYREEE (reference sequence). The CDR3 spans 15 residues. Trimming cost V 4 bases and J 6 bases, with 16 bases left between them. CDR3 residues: CASSPQSGSAGELFF. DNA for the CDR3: TGTGCCAGCAGCCCGCAAAGCGGGTCAGCCGGGGAGCTGTTTTTT.

For the CDR3, the DNA is TGTGCCAGCAGCTTAGAAAGCGGGGGCACCGGGGAGCTGTTTTTT. It translates to CASSLESGGTGELFF. The V call is TRBV11-3, the J call TRBJ2-2; 8 positions match TRBD2. Trimming at V came to 0 bases and at J to 4 bases, leaving 1 base not matched to a gene. Germline V gene sequence: CDR1 SGHNT, CDR2 YENEEA. The CDR3 has 15 residues.

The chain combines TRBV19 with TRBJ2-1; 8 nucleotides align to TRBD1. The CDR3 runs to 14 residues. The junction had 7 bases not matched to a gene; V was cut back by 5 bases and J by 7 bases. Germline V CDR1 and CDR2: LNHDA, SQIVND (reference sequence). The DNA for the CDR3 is TGTGCCAGTAGTCTCCGGACAGGGAGGAATGAGCAGTTCTTC. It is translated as CASSLRTGRNEQFF.

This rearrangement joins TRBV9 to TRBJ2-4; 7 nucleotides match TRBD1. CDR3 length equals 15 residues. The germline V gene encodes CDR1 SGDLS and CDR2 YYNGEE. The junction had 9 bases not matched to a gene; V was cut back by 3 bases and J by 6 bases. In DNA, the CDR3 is TGTGCCAGCAGCGCCCAGACAGGGAAGGGAAACATTCAGTACTTC. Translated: CASSAQTGKGNIQYF.

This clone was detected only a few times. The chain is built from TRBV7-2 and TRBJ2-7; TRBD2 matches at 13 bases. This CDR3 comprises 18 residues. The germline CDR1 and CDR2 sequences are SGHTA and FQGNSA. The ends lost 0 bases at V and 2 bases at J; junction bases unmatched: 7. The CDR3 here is CASSLATSGRPYTYEQYF. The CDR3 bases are TGTGCCAGCAGCTTAGCGACTAGCGGGAGGCCTTATACCTACGAGCAGTACTTC.

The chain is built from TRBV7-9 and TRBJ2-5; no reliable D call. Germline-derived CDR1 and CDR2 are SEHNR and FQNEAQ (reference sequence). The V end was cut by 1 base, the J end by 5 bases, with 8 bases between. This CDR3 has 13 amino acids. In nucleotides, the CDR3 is TGTGCCAGCAGCTTAGAAGGTTGGGAGACCCAGTACTTC. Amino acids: CASSLEGWETQYF.

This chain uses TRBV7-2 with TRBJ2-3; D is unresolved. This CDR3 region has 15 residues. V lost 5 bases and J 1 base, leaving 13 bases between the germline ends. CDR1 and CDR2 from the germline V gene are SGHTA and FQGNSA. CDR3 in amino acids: CASSHLVSGTDTQYF. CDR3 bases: TGTGCCAGCAGCCATCTAGTTTCGGGCACAGATACGCAGTATTTT. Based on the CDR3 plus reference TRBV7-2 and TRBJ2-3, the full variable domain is GAGVSQSPSNKVTEKGKDVELRCDPISGHTALYWYRQSLGQGLEFLIYFQGNSAPDKSGLPSDRFSAERTGGSVSTLTIQRTQQEDSAVYLCASSHLVSGTDTQYFGPGTRLTVL.

The CDR3 DNA is TGTGCCAGCAGTTCACCCGGGACAGGGGCTTACTATGGCTACACCTTC. Translated: CASSSPGTGAYYGYTF. V and J are TRBV28 and TRBJ1-2, with 10 bases identical to TRBD1. J lost 3 bases, V lost 4 bases, and 8 bases had no gene match. The germline CDR1 and CDR2 sequences are MDHEN and SYDVKM. The CDR3 covers 16 residues.

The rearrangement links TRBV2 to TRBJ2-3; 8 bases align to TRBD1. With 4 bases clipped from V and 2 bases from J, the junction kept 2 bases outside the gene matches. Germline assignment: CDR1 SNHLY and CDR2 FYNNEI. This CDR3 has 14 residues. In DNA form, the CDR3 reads TGTGCCAGCAGTGGGACAGGGCCCACAGATACGCAGTATTTT. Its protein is CASSGTGPTDTQYF.

The CDR3 DNA reads as TGCAGCGTTGCCGGGGGAGAGACCCAGTACTTC. Amino acid sequence: CSVAGGETQYF. The rearrangement joins TRBV29-1 to TRBJ2-5, with a tentative D call TRBD2 (6 bases). Germline lookup yields CDR1 SQVTM and CDR2 ANQGSEA. The CDR3 extends over 11 amino acids. With 4 bases removed from V and 4 bases from J, the gap between germline ends came to 7 bases.

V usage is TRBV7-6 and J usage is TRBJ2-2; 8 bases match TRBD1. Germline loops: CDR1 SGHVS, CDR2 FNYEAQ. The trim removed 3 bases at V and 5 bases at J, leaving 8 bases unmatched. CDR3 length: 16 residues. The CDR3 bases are TGTGCCAGCAGCTTGGGGAGGACAGGGTTTACCGGGGAGCTGTTTTTT. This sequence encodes CASSLGRTGFTGELFF.

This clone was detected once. CDR3 sequence (DNA): TGTGCCAGACAGGTCGTCTCACCCCTCCACTTT. It is translated as CARQVVSPLHF. The chain is built from TRBV5-3 and TRBJ1-6, with no clear D. TRBV5-3 is classed as an ORF, of uncertain function. The V end lost 7 bases, the J end lost 10 bases, and 9 bases lay between the germline ends. This CDR3 is 11 amino acids long.

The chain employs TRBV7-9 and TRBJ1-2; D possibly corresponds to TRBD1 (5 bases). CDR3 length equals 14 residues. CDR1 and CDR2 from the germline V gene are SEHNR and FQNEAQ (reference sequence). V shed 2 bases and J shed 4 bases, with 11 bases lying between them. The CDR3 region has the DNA TGTGCCAGCAGCTTATCTGGGGGAGTCTATGGCTACACCTTC. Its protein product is CASSLSGGVYGYTF.